This TCR beta chain stems from a study of cytomegalovirus exposure and HLA in healthy donors. On the study more broadly: The Caucasian-associated ancestry cluster held roughly 81% of under 450 genotyped donors. Regarding the study as a whole: Differences between HLA loci emerged in a later analysis of TCR association rates, with DRB1 most and HLA-C fewest. The study designated 150 or so TCR beta chains cytomegalovirus-associated.

On this clone: What it binds is not known.

CDR3 size: 13 residues. J lost 5 bases, V lost 7 bases, and 6 bases had no gene match. Germline lookup yields CDR1 MDHEN and CDR2 SYDVKM. Use of 60 Vbeta and 13 Jbeta primers characterized the PCR. Profiled with immunoSEQ multiplex PCR; TCRdb holds only in-frame clones, not every one. The table includes about 160,000 clones, 82% detected once. Sequencing input: PBMCs. The V call is TRBV28, the J call TRBJ2-3, with 7 bases that match TRBD2. The sequence was obtained from a male donor in good health and CMV-seropositive. The CDR3 spells CASNGGSLDTQYF. CDR3 coding DNA: TGTGCCAGCAACGGGGGGAGTTTAGATACGCAGTATTTT.